This entry concerns a single TCR beta chain. What it binds is not known. The junction differs from germline at one of its ends, possibly a read error. PCR amplification relied on 60 Vbeta primers (plus 13 Jbeta primers). Produced via immunoSEQ multiplex PCR; TCRdb's table is partial and in-frame only. The sample gives 200,000 to 250,000 clones, over 70% of which show up once; about 0.77% is in the top ten. The data were taken from a study of cytomegalovirus exposure and HLA in healthy donors. Study summary: In an earlier analysis, some 110 million unique TCR beta sequences were found from approximately 190 million T cells. Drawn from HLA-typed donors, about 85 million unique TCRs were held in an early data release. Findings and limits, study-wide: Later analysis associated a missense DCLRE1C variant with TCR beta V- and J-gene trimming.

Germline V gene lookup returns CDR1 SGHDN and CDR2 FVKESK. The CDR3 contains 13 residues. The origin of this receptor is a boy between 2 and 10 years old in good health and CMV-seronegative. The sample was PBMCs. The rearrangement uses TRBV14 and TRBJ2-2, with D tentatively TRBD2 (7 bases). The CDR3 DNA follows: TGTGCCAGCAGTCAAGGGGGGGCCGGGGAGCTGTTTTTT. Protein sequence: CASSQGGAGELFF.